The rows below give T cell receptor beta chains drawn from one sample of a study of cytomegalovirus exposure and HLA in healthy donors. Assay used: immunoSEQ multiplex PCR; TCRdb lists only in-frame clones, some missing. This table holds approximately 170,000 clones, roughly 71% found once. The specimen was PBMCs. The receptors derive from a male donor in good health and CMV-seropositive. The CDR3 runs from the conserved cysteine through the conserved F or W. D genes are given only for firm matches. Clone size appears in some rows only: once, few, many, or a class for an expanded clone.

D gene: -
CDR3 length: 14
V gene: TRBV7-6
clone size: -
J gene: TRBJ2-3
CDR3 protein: CASSLAPGTDTQYF
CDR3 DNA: TGTGCCAGCAGCTTAGCGCCGGGTACAGATACGCAGTATTTT

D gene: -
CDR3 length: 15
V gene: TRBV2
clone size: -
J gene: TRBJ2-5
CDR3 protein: CASCAESASQETQYF
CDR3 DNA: TGTGCCAGCTGCGCCGAGTCGGCTAGCCAAGAGACCCAGTACTTC

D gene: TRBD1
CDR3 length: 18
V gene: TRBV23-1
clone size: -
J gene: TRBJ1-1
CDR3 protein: CASSRPLGTGKRYTEAFF
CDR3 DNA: TGCGCCAGCAGTCGTCCTCTCGGGACAGGGAAGAGATACACTGAAGCTTTCTTT

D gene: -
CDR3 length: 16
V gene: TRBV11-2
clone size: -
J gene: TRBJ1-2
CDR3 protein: CASSLRGLGGAAGYTF
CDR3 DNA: TGTGCCAGCAGCTTAAGGGGTTTGGGGGGGGCTGCAGGCTACACCTTC

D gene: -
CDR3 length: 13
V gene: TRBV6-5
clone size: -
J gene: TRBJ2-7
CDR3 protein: CASQGGDGLEQYF
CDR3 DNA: TGTGCCAGCCAAGGGGGGGACGGACTCGAGCAGTACTTC

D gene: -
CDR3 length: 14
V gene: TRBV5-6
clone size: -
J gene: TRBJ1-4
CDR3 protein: CASSLAGFNEKLFF
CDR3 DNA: TGTGCCAGCAGCTTGGCAGGGTTTAATGAAAAACTGTTTTTT

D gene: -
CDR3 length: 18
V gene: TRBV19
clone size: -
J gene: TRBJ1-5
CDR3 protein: CASSIPGGGRGRNQPQHF
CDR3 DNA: TGTGCCAGTAGTATCCCCGGGGGGGGAAGGGGCCGCAATCAGCCCCAGCATTTT

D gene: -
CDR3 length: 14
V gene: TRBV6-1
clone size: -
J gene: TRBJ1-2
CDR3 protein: CASSESAGGGGYTF
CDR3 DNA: TGTGCCAGCAGTGAAAGCGCGGGGGGGGGCGGCTACACCTTC

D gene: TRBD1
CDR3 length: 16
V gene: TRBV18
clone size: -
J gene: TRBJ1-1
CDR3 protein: CASSPQTGVSSTEAFF
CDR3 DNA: TGTGCCAGCTCACCGCAGACAGGGGTGAGTAGCACTGAAGCTTTCTTT

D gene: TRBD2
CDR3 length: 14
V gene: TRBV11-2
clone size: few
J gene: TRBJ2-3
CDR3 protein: CASSILAAADTQYF
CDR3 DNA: TGTGCCAGCAGCATTCTAGCGGCGGCAGATACGCAGTATTTT

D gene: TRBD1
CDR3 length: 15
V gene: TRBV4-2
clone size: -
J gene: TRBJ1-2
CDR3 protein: CASSQADRADYGYTF
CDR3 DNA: TGTGCCAGCAGCCAAGCGGACAGGGCAGACTATGGCTACACCTTC

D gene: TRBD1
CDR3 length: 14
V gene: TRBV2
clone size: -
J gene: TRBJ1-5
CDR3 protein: CASRIGTVGQPQHF
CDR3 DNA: TGTGCCAGCAGGATAGGGACAGTAGGGCAGCCCCAGCATTTT

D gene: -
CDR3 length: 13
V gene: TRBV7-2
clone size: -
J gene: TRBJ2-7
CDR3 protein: CASSRRTRYEQYF
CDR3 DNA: TGTGCCAGCAGCAGACGGACACGCTACGAGCAGTACTTC

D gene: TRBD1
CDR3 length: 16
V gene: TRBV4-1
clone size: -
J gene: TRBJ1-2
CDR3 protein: CASSQGTGLRNYGYTF
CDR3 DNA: TGCGCCAGCAGCCAAGGGACAGGTCTTAGGAACTATGGCTACACCTTC

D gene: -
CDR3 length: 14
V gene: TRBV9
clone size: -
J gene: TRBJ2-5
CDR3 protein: CASSVEDWGETQYF
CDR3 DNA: TGTGCCAGCAGCGTAGAGGATTGGGGCGAGACCCAGTACTTC

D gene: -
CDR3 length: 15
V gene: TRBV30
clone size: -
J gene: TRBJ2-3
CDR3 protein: CAWSGAGRGTDTQYF
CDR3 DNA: TGTGCCTGGAGTGGGGCAGGGAGGGGGACAGATACGCAGTATTTT

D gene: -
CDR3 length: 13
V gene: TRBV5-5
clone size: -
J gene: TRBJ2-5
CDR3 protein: CASSADGPGAQYF
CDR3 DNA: TGTGCCAGCAGCGCGGACGGCCCGGGGGCCCAGTACTTC

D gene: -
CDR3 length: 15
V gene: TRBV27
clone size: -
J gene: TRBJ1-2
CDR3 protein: CASSLTPGDYNSYTF
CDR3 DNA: TGTGCCAGCAGTCTAACCCCAGGGGATTACAATAGCTACACCTTC

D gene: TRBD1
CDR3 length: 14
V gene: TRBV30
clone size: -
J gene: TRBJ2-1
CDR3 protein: CAWGGAQGGSEQFF
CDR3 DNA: TGTGCCTGGGGCGGTGCACAGGGGGGCAGTGAGCAGTTCTTC

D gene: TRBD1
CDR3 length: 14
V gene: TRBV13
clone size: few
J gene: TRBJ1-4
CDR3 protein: CASSSGTVNEKLFF
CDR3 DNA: TGTGCCAGCAGCTCCGGGACAGTTAATGAAAAACTGTTTTTT

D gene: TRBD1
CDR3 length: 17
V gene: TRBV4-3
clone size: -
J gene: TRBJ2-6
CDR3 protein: CASSQSGQSSGANVLTF
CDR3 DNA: TGCGCCAGCAGCCAATCGGGACAGAGCTCTGGGGCCAACGTCCTGACTTTC

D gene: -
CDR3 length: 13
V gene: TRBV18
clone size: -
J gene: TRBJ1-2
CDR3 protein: CASSPEGNYGYTF
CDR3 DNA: TGTGCCAGCTCACCGGAGGGTAACTATGGCTACACCTTC

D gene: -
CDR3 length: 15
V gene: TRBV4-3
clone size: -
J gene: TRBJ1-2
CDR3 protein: CASSQDRGSGFGYTF
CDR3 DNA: TGCGCCAGCAGCCAAGATAGGGGGTCCGGGTTTGGCTACACCTTC

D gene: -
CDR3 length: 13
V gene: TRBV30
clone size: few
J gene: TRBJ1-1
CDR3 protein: CAWSVTGVSEAFF
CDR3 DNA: TGTGCCTGGAGTGTAACCGGGGTGAGTGAAGCTTTCTTT

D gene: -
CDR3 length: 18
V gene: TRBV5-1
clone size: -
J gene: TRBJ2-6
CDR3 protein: CASSLRLVASSGANVLTF
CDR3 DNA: TGCGCCAGCAGCCTACGACTGGTTGCGAGCTCTGGGGCCAACGTCCTGACTTTC

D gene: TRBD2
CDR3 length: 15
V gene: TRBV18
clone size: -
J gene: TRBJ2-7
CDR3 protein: CASSPWGGPLYEQYF
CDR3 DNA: TGTGCCAGCTCACCATGGGGGGGTCCCCTCTACGAGCAGTACTTC

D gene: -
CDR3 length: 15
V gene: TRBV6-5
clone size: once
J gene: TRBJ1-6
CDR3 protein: CASTGAFSYNSPLHF
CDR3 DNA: TGTGCCTCAACTGGGGCCTTCTCCTATAATTCACCCCTCCACTTT

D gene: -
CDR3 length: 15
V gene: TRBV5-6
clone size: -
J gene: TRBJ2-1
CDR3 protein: CASSLMTATYNEQFF
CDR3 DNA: TGTGCCAGCAGCTTAATGACAGCCACCTACAATGAGCAGTTCTTC

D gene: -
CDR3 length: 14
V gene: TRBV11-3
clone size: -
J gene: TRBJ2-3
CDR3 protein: CASSPAASTDTQYF
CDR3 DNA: TGTGCCAGCAGCCCCGCGGCCTCCACAGATACGCAGTATTTT

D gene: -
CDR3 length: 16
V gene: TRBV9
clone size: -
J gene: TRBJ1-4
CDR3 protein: CASSPSPRQGTEKLFF
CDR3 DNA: TGTGCCAGCAGCCCGTCCCCCAGGCAGGGAACCGAAAAACTGTTTTTT

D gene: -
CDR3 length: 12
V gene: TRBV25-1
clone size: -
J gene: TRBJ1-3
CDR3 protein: CASSEPENTIYF
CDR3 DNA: TGTGCCAGCAGTGAGCCAGAAAACACCATATATTTT

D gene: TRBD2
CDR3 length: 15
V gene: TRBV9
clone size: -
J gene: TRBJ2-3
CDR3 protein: CASSPTSGSTDTQYF
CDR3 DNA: TGTGCCAGCAGCCCGACTAGCGGGAGCACAGATACGCAGTATTTT

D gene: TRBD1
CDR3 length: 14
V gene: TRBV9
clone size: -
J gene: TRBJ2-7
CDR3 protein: CASSVGQGNYEQYF
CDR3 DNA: TGTGCCAGCAGCGTCGGACAGGGGAACTACGAGCAGTACTTC

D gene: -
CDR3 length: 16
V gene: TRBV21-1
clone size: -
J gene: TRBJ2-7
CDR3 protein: CASSKDGDRLHYEQYF
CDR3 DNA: TGTGCCAGCAGCAAAGATGGGGACAGGCTGCACTACGAGCAGTACTTC

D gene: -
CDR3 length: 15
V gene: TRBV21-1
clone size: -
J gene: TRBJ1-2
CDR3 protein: CASSTLGQGQQGYTF
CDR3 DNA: TGTGCCAGCAGCACCCTTGGACAGGGTCAACAGGGCTACACCTTC

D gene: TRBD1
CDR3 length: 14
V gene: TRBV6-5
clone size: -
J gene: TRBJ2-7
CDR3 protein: CASRGGQGSYEQYF
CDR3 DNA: TGTGCCAGCAGGGGGGGACAGGGTTCCTACGAGCAGTACTTC

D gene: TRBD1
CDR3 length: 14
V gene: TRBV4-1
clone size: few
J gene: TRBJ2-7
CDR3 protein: CASSQGYRGDEQYF
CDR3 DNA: TGCGCCAGCAGCCAAGGGTACAGGGGGGACGAGCAGTACTTC

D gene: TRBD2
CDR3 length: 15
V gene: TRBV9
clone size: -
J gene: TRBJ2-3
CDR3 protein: CASSRAGGATDTQYF
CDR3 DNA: TGTGCCAGCAGCCGGGCGGGGGGCGCCACAGATACGCAGTATTTT

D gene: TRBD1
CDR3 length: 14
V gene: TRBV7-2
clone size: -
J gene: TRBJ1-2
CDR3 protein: CASSLGTGGYGYTF
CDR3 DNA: TGTGCCAGCAGCTTAGGGACAGGGGGTTATGGCTACACCTTC

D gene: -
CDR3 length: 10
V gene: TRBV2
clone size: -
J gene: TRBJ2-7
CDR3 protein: CASRGYEQYF
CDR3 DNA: TGTGCCAGCAGGGGCTACGAGCAGTACTTC

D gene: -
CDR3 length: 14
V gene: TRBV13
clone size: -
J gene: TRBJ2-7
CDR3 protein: CASSFEGAPYEQYF
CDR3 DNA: TGTGCCAGCAGCTTCGAGGGCGCCCCTTACGAGCAGTACTTC

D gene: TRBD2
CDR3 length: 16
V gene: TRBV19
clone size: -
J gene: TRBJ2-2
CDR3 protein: CASQTSGGRFGGELFF
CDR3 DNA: TGTGCCAGCCAGACTAGCGGGGGCCGATTCGGCGGGGAGCTGTTTTTT

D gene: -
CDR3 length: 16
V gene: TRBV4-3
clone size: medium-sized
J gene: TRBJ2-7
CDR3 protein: CASSQGIGDLFHEQYF
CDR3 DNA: TGCGCCAGCAGCCAAGGAATCGGGGATCTTTTCCACGAGCAGTACTTC

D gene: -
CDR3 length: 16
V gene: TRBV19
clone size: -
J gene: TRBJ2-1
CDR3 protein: CASSIDPGFLYNEQFF
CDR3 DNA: TGTGCCAGTAGTATAGACCCAGGCTTTCTATACAATGAGCAGTTCTTC

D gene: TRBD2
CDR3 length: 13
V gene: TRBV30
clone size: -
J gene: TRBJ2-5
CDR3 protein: CAWSLAGGETQYF
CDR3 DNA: TGTGCCTGGAGTCTAGCGGGGGGGGAGACCCAGTACTTC

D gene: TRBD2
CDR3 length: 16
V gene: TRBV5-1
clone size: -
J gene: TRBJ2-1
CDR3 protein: CASSSSTSGRYNEQFF
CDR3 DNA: TGCGCCAGCAGCTCTTCGACTAGCGGGCGATACAATGAGCAGTTCTTC